Sequencing of this TCR beta chain was carried out in a study of control samples from healthy donors and cancer patients. Libraries were prepared by immunoSEQ multiplex PCR; TCRdb keeps only in-frame clonotypes and omits some of them. The profile shows some 100,000 clones, roughly 87% of them singletons. This CDR3 has 12 residues. The ends were cut back, 7 bases at V and 2 bases at J, with 5 bases in the middle. The V gene's germline CDR1 is KGHDR and CDR2 SFDVKD. Specimen: blood. The rearrangement uses TRBV24-1 and TRBJ2-1, with D perhaps matching TRBD1 (5 bases). The TCR was taken from a woman in her fifties or sixties in good health. In nucleotides, the CDR3 is TGTGCCACCAGGACAGCCTACAATGAGCAGTTCTTC. Its translation: CATRTAYNEQFF.